The 24 T cell receptor beta chains below come from one sample, sequenced in a study of identical twins. MiXCR, run by TCRdb on the 5' RACE reads, gives a single entry per CDR3 protein. The sample has some 600,000 distinct CDR3 sequences; about 7% are singletons. The sample was also reused in another study, on yellow fever vaccine responses in identical twins.

Sequenced sample: PBMCs. Receptors originate from a young woman in good health.

This clonotype was seen a few times. As DNA, the CDR3 is TGTGCCAGCAGCTTAAGGGACAGGGGATCGGGCTACACCTTC. Residues: CASSLRDRGSGYTF. The rearrangement uses TRBV7-8 and TRBJ1-2; 10 bases fit TRBD1. This CDR3 contains 14 residues. CDR1 and CDR2 (germline): SGHVS, FQNEAQ. Losses at the gene ends were 2 bases for V and 8 bases for J; bases not matched to a gene: 5.

The chain has TRBV24-1 and TRBJ2-3; 7 nucleotides line up with TRBD2. This CDR3 spans 12 amino acids. Germline V CDR1 and CDR2: KGHDR, SFDVKD. The junction had 4 bases not matched to a gene; V was cut back by 5 bases and J by 9 bases. This CDR3 reads CATSVGGRTQYF. The CDR3, as DNA: TGTGCCACCAGTGTCGGGGGGAGGACGCAGTATTTT.

A word on this clonotype: The junction and the germline gene differ at one end; a read error may be behind it. This chain uses TRBV20-1 with TRBJ2-1; D call uncertain. In germline, CDR1 is DFQATT, CDR2 SNEGSKA (reference sequence). This CDR3 is 16 amino acids long. CDR3 residues: CCASPGAAYSYNEQFF. The CDR3 nucleotides are TGCTGTGCGAGTCCGGGCGCGGCCTACTCCTACAATGAGCAGTTCTTC.

This clonotype was seen ten or more times. V is TRBV7-9 and J is TRBJ1-2; TRBD1 aligns across 7 bases. V lost 5 bases and J lost 4; bases outside the gene matches: 10. The CDR3 has 15 amino acids. Germline V gene data show CDR1 as SEHNR and CDR2 as FQNEAQ (reference sequence). Here the CDR3 reads CASSTQTGRGYGYTF. CDR3 coding DNA: TGTGCCAGCAGCACCCAGACAGGGCGCGGCTATGGCTACACCTTC.

This clonotype was observed a few times. The rearrangement links TRBV1 to TRBJ2-7; TRBD2 was called by the table and not checked on the DNA. TRBV1 counts as a pseudogene. The CDR3 covers 18 residues. CDR3 in amino acids: CTSSQDPLSGERSYEQYV. In DNA form, the CDR3 reads TGCACCAGCAGCCAAGATCCCCTTAGCGGGGAGAGATCCTACGAGCAGTACGTC.

This clonotype was seen ten or more times. V gene TRBV11-2 combines with J gene TRBJ1-1, with 9 bases matching TRBD1. The CDR3 runs to 14 residues. V was pared by 4 bases and J by 1 base, with 1 base of the junction left unmatched. Per the germline V gene, CDR1 is SGHAT and CDR2 is FQNNGV. The CDR3 here is CASSSDRGNTEAFF. DNA for the CDR3: TGTGCCAGCAGCTCGGACAGGGGGAACACTGAAGCTTTCTTT.

Only a few counts were recorded for this clonotype. CDR3 loop: CAISVREGTGELFF. The CDR3 coding sequence is TGTGCCATCAGTGTTAGGGAGGGCACCGGGGAGCTGTTTTTT. The rearrangement links TRBV10-3 to TRBJ2-2, with 7 bases aligning to TRBD2. Germline V gene sequence: CDR1 ENHRY, CDR2 SYGVKD. The trim removed 4 bases at V and 4 bases at J, leaving 3 bases unmatched. This CDR3 contains 14 residues.

In this sample, this clonotype turned up many times. The chain has TRBV5-1 and TRBJ2-2; D possibly uses TRBD1 or TRBD2 (5 bases each). The CDR3 has 17 amino acids. Trimming took 0 bases from V and 2 from J, leaving 14 bases between them. Germline CDR1 reads SGHRS; CDR2 reads YFSETQ. The CDR3 nucleotides are TGCGCCAGCAGCTTGGACCCGATGGGGACCAACACCGGGGAGCTGTTTTTT. Translated, it gives CASSLDPMGTNTGELFF.

This clonotype has a handful of counts. The chain is built from TRBV20-1 and TRBJ2-3, with D possibly TRBD2 on 5 matching bases. V was pared by 3 bases and J by 1 base, with 14 bases between. The CDR3 runs to 15 residues. The germline gives CDR1 DFQATT, CDR2 SNEGSKA (reference sequence). The DNA for the CDR3 is TGCAGTGCTAGCTCGATCGGGATGGGCACAGATACGCAGTATTTT. Translation gives CSASSIGMGTDTQYF.

V gene TRBV12-3 or TRBV12-4 combines with J gene TRBJ1-5; D not certain. V was clipped by 4 bases and J by 2 bases, with 12 bases between them. CDR3 length equals 15 residues. In DNA, the CDR3 is TGTGCCAGCAGTTGGGAAATTGAAGGCAATCAGCCCCAGCATTTT. Amino acid sequence: CASSWEIEGNQPQHF.

Many counts were recorded for this clonotype. The chain is built from TRBV18 and TRBJ2-3; 7 positions agree with TRBD1. The CDR3 is made up of 15 amino acids. The ends lost 3 bases at V and 0 bases at J; junction bases unmatched: 3. CDR1 KGHSH and CDR2 LQKENI come from the germline V gene. CDR3 nucleotide sequence: TGTGCCAGCTCACCCCGGACAGGCAGCACAGATACGCAGTATTTT. Translating it yields CASSPRTGSTDTQYF. The entire variable domain, with the rest obtained from reference TRBV18 and TRBJ2-3, is as follows: NAGVMQNPRHLVRRRGQEARLRCSPMKGHSHVYWYRQLPEEGLKFMVYLQKENIIDESGMPKERFSAEFPKEGPSILRIQQVVRGDSAAYFCASSPRTGSTDTQYFGPGTRLTVL.

V usage is TRBV20-1 and J usage is TRBJ1-3, with D tentatively TRBD1 (5 bases). Trimming shortened V by 6 bases and J by 0 bases, and 12 bases separated the two germline ends. The germline CDR1 and CDR2 sequences are DFQATT and SNEGSKA (reference sequence). The CDR3 has 14 residues. This CDR3 reads CSAMTVSSGNTIYF. The DNA for the CDR3 is TGCAGTGCAATGACAGTCAGCTCTGGAAACACCATATATTTT.

This clonotype was recorded a few times. The gene calls are TRBV18 and TRBJ2-1, with 10 bases identical to TRBD2. The CDR3 loop spans 16 amino acids. Germline loops: CDR1 KGHSH, CDR2 LQKENI. Trimming took 3 bases from V and 5 from J; bases not matched to a gene: 7. The CDR3 DNA follows: TGTGCCAGCTCACCCGGGACTAGCGTTGTAGACAATGAGCAGTTCTTC. This codes for CASSPGTSVVDNEQFF.

The chain uses TRBV6-5 and TRBJ2-2, with 7 bases fitting TRBD1. The CDR3 has 14 amino acids. V shed 5 bases, J shed 8 bases, and the junction held 8 bases outside the gene matches. The germline CDR1 and CDR2 sequences are MNHEY and SVGAGI. The CDR3 spells CASSNDRAVGELFF. CDR3 nucleotide sequence: TGTGCCAGCAGTAACGACAGGGCCGTGGGGGAGCTGTTTTTT.

At least ten counts were recorded for this clonotype. The chain has TRBV20-1 and TRBJ2-1; TRBD1 matches at 8 bases. This CDR3 spans 15 amino acids. J was trimmed by 9 bases and V by 0 bases; bases with no gene match: 10. Germline CDR1 reads DFQATT; CDR2 reads SNEGSKA (reference sequence). This CDR3 reads CSARDRTGNTFEQFF. The CDR3 DNA follows: TGCAGTGCTAGAGACCGGACAGGGAATACTTTTGAGCAGTTCTTC.

The chain joins TRBV5-1 to TRBJ1-1; D not resolved. V was trimmed by 0 bases and J by 1 base, leaving 7 bases between them. The length of the CDR3 is 14 residues. Germline CDR1 is SGHRS and CDR2 is YFSETQ. The CDR3 protein is CASSLAETNTEAFF. CDR3 DNA sequence: TGCGCCAGCAGCTTGGCAGAGACGAACACTGAAGCTTTCTTT.

The chain carries TRBV13 and TRBJ1-1; 8 positions match TRBD1. This CDR3 is built from 14 residues. Germline V gives CDR1 PRHDT, CDR2 FYEKMQ (reference sequence). The V gene end was trimmed by 5 bases and the J gene end by 5 bases; junction bases not matched to a gene: 7. The CDR3 loop reads CASSVQGEDTEAFF. DNA of the CDR3: TGTGCCAGCAGCGTACAGGGGGAGGATACTGAAGCTTTCTTT.

This clonotype occurred many times. The V and J genes are TRBV20-1 and TRBJ1-6; 9 nucleotides align to TRBD1. This CDR3 comprises 14 residues. From germline, CDR1 is DFQATT and CDR2 SNEGSKA (reference sequence). V was clipped by 2 bases and J by 7 bases; unmatched bases: 3. CDR3 sequence reads: CSARPGQGNSPLHF. Written as DNA, the CDR3 is TGCAGTGCTAGACCCGGACAGGGGAATTCACCCCTCCACTTT.

This clonotype came up a few times. The chain links TRBV12-3 or TRBV12-4 to TRBJ2-5; 12 bases match TRBD1. Trimming removed 6 bases from V and 5 bases from J; junction bases left unmatched: 4. The CDR3 has 14 residues. The CDR3 DNA reads as TGTGCCAGCAGGGGGACAGGGGGCAGGGAGACCCAGTACTTC. It translates to CASRGTGGRETQYF.

This clonotype was recorded at least ten times. The chain is built from TRBV7-9 and TRBJ2-5, with 9 bases that match TRBD2. The CDR3 sequence is 13 residues long. Germline-derived CDR1 and CDR2 are SEHNR and FQNEAQ (reference sequence). V was pared by 5 bases and J by 5 bases, with 3 bases of the junction left unmatched. CDR3 sequence: CASSDSGGETQYF. In nucleotides, the CDR3 is TGTGCCAGCAGCGATAGCGGGGGTGAGACCCAGTACTTC.

This clonotype was found a few times. The genes are TRBV20-1 and TRBJ2-6; no definite D call. Trimming removed 5 bases at V and 2 bases at J, with 7 bases between. The CDR3 consists of 13 residues. Germline V lookup: CDR1 DFQATT, CDR2 SNEGSKA (reference sequence). The CDR3 protein is CSAWRPGANVLTF. CDR3 bases: TGCAGTGCTTGGCGACCTGGGGCCAACGTCCTGACTTTC.

This clonotype was observed at least ten times. V is TRBV6-1 and J is TRBJ2-1, with 12 bases identical to TRBD2. Germline trimming cut 8 bases from V and 3 bases from J; bases unmatched to any gene: 5. The CDR3 has 15 residues. Per the germline V gene, CDR1 is MNHNS and CDR2 is SASEGT. CDR3 in amino acids: CASSWTSGDYNEQFF. The CDR3, as DNA: TGTGCCAGCTCCTGGACTAGCGGGGACTACAATGAGCAGTTCTTC.

This clonotype was seen a handful of times. The chain carries TRBV7-2 and TRBJ2-5; maybe TRBD2 (6 bases). The CDR3 covers 13 residues. The germline V gene has CDR1 SGHTA and CDR2 FQGNSA. Trimming removed 4 bases at V and 5 bases at J, with 11 bases between. As DNA, the CDR3 is TGTGCCAGCAGCTATCGACTAGTCGAGACCCAGTACTTC. Amino acid sequence: CASSYRLVETQYF.

This clonotype was seen a few times. The chain couples TRBV20-1 to TRBJ2-3; D is possibly TRBD2 (6 bases). This CDR3 region has 12 residues. The V end lost 6 bases, the J end lost 9 bases, and 16 bases lay between the germline ends. CDR1 and CDR2 from the germline V gene are DFQATT and SNEGSKA (reference sequence). The CDR3 coding sequence is TGCAGTGCCCTTGGGGCGGGGAAGACGCAGTATTTT. This sequence encodes CSALGAGKTQYF.